The 14 T cell receptor beta chains reported below all come from one sample, sequenced in a study of beta chain features in type 1 diabetes. Study results and limitations: Shorter TCRB CDR3s, moderately but significantly so, marked every one of the four CD4+ subsets in Type 1 diabetes patients.

No antigens are known for them. Every isolated RNA sample was fully reverse transcribed, so sequencing captured expressed TCRB transcripts. Assay: immunoSEQ multiplex PCR; the TCRdb copy retains only in-frame clones and omits some. The repertoire holds 150,000 to 170,000 clones, with 10% as singletons. What was sequenced was central memory CD4+ T cells from blood. The receptor source for this set is a man between 25 and 39 years old with type 1 diabetes.

This clone has just a few counts. The chain combines TRBV9 with TRBJ2-1, with D unresolved. The V and J ends lost 0 bases and 3 bases respectively, with 13 bases between them. This CDR3 is built from 16 residues. Germline values: CDR1 SGDLS, CDR2 YYNGEE. The CDR3 here is CASSVGSGGLYNEQFF. The CDR3 coding sequence is TGTGCCAGCAGCGTAGGATCTGGCGGTCTCTACAATGAGCAGTTCTTC.

The V and J genes are TRBV4-1 and TRBJ1-2; D is undetermined. Trimming shortened V by 0 bases and J by 5 bases, and 13 bases separated the two germline ends. This CDR3 comprises 15 residues. The germline CDR1 and CDR2 sequences are MGHRA and YSYEKL. The CDR3 here is CASSQDPTPGYGYTF. DNA for the CDR3: TGCGCCAGCAGCCAAGATCCCACACCGGGTTATGGCTACACCTTC.

The rearrangement links TRBV5-4 to TRBJ2-5; 13 nucleotides line up with TRBD2. The CDR3 length is 14 residues. Germline V gives CDR1 SGHNT, CDR2 YYREEE (reference sequence). V shed 9 bases, J shed 4 bases, and the junction held 6 bases outside the gene matches. CDR3 sequence: CATGLAGVGETQYF. The DNA for the CDR3 is TGTGCCACCGGACTAGCGGGAGTCGGAGAGACCCAGTACTTC.

To note about this clone: At one end, the junction sequence differs from germline, possibly due to a read error. The chain uses TRBV7-7 and TRBJ2-1; the match to TRBD2 covers 11 bases. The CDR3 is made up of 15 amino acids. CDR1 and CDR2 (germline): SSHAT, FNYEAQ (reference sequence). The CDR3 loop is CASSRTLAGGGEQFF. As DNA, the CDR3 is TGTGCTAGCAGCCGCACTCTAGCGGGAGGTGGCGAGCAGTTCTTC.

V and J are TRBV29-1 and TRBJ1-4; unclear D gene. The germline gives CDR1 SQVTM, CDR2 ANQGSEA. V was shortened by 6 bases and J by 3 bases, with 14 bases between the two germline ends. This CDR3 region has 14 residues. CDR3 residues: CSVSSPPANEKLFF. CDR3 in DNA: TGCAGCGTATCCTCTCCTCCCGCTAATGAAAAACTGTTTTTT.

The V gene is TRBV6-1, the J gene TRBJ2-3; perhaps TRBD2 as D (6 bases). The CDR3 extends over 14 amino acids. The germline V gene has CDR1 MNHNS and CDR2 SASEGT. V was clipped by 4 bases and J by 4 bases, with 12 bases between them. The CDR3 region is CASSAGSGADTQYF. The CDR3 DNA is TGTGCCAGCAGTGCCGGGAGCGGCGCAGATACGCAGTATTTT.

This clone has just a few counts. This rearrangement joins TRBV18 to TRBJ2-1; 9 bases are a match to TRBD2. Germline CDR1 reads KGHSH; CDR2 reads LQKENI. The CDR3 has 17 residues. Trimming removed 3 bases from V and 3 bases from J; junction bases left unmatched: 9. The CDR3 here is CASSPNSGTSSYNEQFF. DNA for the CDR3: TGTGCCAGCTCACCCAACTCCGGGACTAGCAGCTACAATGAGCAGTTCTTC.

This clone has only a few counts. The chain employs TRBV7-2 and TRBJ1-4; D is perhaps TRBD1 (5 bases). The CDR3 loop spans 14 amino acids. The V end lost 4 bases, the J end lost 5 bases, and 11 bases lay between the germline ends. CDR1 and CDR2 (germline): SGHTA, FQGNSA. The CDR3 reads CASSSGDYNEKLFF. In nucleotides, the CDR3 is TGTGCCAGCAGCTCCGGGGACTACAATGAAAAACTGTTTTTT.

The genes are TRBV25-1 and TRBJ2-7; 8 nucleotides align to TRBD1. In germline, CDR1 is MGHDK, CDR2 SYGVNS. The CDR3 is 13 amino acids. Unmatched junction bases numbered 9, after V lost 4 bases and J lost 10 bases. The CDR3 nucleotides are TGTGCCAGCAGTGGACGACAGGGGCTCGATCAGTACTTC. It codes for CASSGRQGLDQYF.

The chain carries TRBV29-1 and TRBJ2-3, with a possible D match to TRBD2 (5 bases). CDR3 length: 14 residues. Trimming stripped 4 bases from V and 0 bases from J, with 11 bases between. Germline CDR1 and CDR2: SQVTM and ANQGSEA. As DNA, the CDR3 is TGCAGCGTTGTTGGAGGCACTAGCACAGATACGCAGTATTTT. The encoded protein is CSVVGGTSTDTQYF.

CDR3 DNA: TGCGCCAGCAGCCTACAGGGGGCGGGCACTGAAGCTTTCTTT. Its translation: CASSLQGAGTEAFF. The rearrangement joins TRBV4-3 to TRBJ1-1, with 9 bases aligning to TRBD1. V was clipped by 4 bases and J by 4 bases; unmatched bases: 4. The germline V gene has CDR1 LGHNA and CDR2 YSLEER. The CDR3 totals 14 residues.

The J gene is TRBJ1-1, the V gene TRBV19, with a possible D match to TRBD1 (6 bases). Trimming shortened V by 8 bases and J by 8 bases, and 15 bases separated the two germline ends. Germline-derived CDR1 and CDR2 are LNHDA and SQIVND (reference sequence). The CDR3 consists of 12 residues. The CDR3, as DNA: TGTGCCAGTTCTCGTGACAGGTTGGAAGCTTTCTTT. It encodes CASSRDRLEAFF.

This clone was found a few times. The chain couples TRBV5-1 to TRBJ2-5; the match to TRBD2 covers 7 bases. The CDR3 extends over 15 amino acids. V lost 4 bases to trimming and J lost 3 bases; unmatched junction nucleotides: 9. Looked up from germline, CDR1 is SGHRS and CDR2 is YFSETQ. CDR3 bases: TGCGCCAGCAGCGTACTCCCAGGGAGGGAAGAGACCCAGTACTTC. Translating gives CASSVLPGREETQYF.

This rearrangement joins TRBV7-2 to TRBJ2-7; 12 nucleotides agree with TRBD2. Trimming cost V 0 bases and J 5 bases; bases outside gene matches: 5. Germline V gene sequence: CDR1 SGHTA, CDR2 FQGNSA. The CDR3 runs to 16 residues. The CDR3 sequence: CASSLARTSGRHEQYF. The CDR3, as DNA: TGTGCCAGCAGCTTAGCGAGAACTAGCGGGAGGCACGAGCAGTACTTC.